A single sample is the source of the 8 T cell receptor beta chains below, sequenced in a study of tumor-infiltrating lymphocytes in primary liver carcinoma. The template, about 500 ng total RNA, yielded TCR beta cDNA made with a constant-region primer. Construction of TCR beta libraries relied on three successive nested multiplex PCR rounds employing slightly modified ARM-PCR. The opening two PCR rounds, roughly 11 cycles each, paired TRBV1-TRBV30 forward primers with a C-beta reverse primer. Via MiXCR, TCRdb re-called the multiplex PCR reads, giving one row per CDR3 protein. The table has approximately 330,000 distinct CDR3 sequences, less than 70% seen once. Blood RNA was derived from unsorted whole blood, and germline DNA was extracted too. The sequenced sample was peripheral blood. The receptor set was obtained from a man aged 40-49 years with primary liver carcinoma and hepatitis B virus infection.

A word on this clonotype: The junction and the germline gene differ at one end; a read error may be behind it. This sequence joins TRBV11-3 and TRBJ2-1, with 8 bases aligning to TRBD2. The CDR3 spans 15 residues. Germline values: CDR1 SGHNT, CDR2 YENEEA. CDR3 coding DNA: TGTGCCTGCAGCTTAGATGCTAGCGGGTACAATGAGCAGTTCTTC. Translation gives CACSLDASGYNEQFF.

This clonotype was detected many times. The chain carries TRBV6-2 or TRBV6-3 and TRBJ2-5; tentatively, D is TRBD1 (6 bases). V lost 8 bases, J lost 3 bases, and 13 bases lay in between. Germline CDR1 reads MNHEY; CDR2 reads SVGEGT. CDR3 length: 13 residues. CDR3 loop: CASGPGHEETQYF. CDR3 nucleotide sequence: TGTGCCAGCGGGCCGGGACACGAAGAGACCCAGTACTTC.

As concerns this clonotype: A single base separates this from a much larger clone, so it may be a read error. The genes are TRBV6-1 and TRBJ1-6; 10 bases line up with TRBD1. Germline V gene sequence: CDR1 MNHNS, CDR2 SASEGT. The CDR3 length is 14 residues. CDR3 in DNA: TGTGCCAACAGTCCGGGACAGGGGCATTCACCCCTCCACTTT. It specifies CANSPGQGHSPLHF.

V gene TRBV28 combines with J gene TRBJ2-5, with unresolved D. Germline V CDR1 and CDR2: MDHEN, SYDVKM. The V gene lost 6 bases and the J gene lost 2 bases, with 19 bases spanning the gap. The CDR3 is made up of 16 amino acids. The CDR3 is CASSGDVTGPQETQYF. As DNA, the CDR3 is TGTGCCAGCAGCGGAGACGTGACCGGCCCTCAAGAGACCCAGTACTTC. The full variable domain, its missing parts supplied by reference TRBV28 and TRBJ2-5, is DVKVTQSSRYLVKRTGEKVFLECVQDMDHENMFWYRQDPGLGLRLIYFSYDVKMKEKGDIPEGYSVSREKKERFSLILESASTNQTSMYLCASSGDVTGPQETQYFGPGTRLLVL.

On this clonotype: This could be a read error, since a much larger clone is one nucleotide away. J is TRBJ1-2 and V is TRBV29-1; D remains unclear. Germline V lookup: CDR1 SQVTM, CDR2 ANQGSEA. The CDR3 has 10 residues. The V end lost 3 bases, the J end lost 6 bases, and 5 bases lay between the germline ends. The CDR3 nucleotides are TGCAGCGTTGACGGGGATGGCTACACCTTC. Protein product: CSVDGDGYTF.

With regard to this clonotype: Its ends do not fully match the called genes, so a read error is possible. The V and J genes are TRBV4-2 and TRBJ2-1, with D maybe TRBD2 (5 bases). There are 14 residues in the CDR3. Germline CDR1 is LGHNA and CDR2 is YNFKEQ. CDR3 protein: CASSQGHSDNEQLF. CDR3 in DNA: TGTGCCAGCAGCCAAGGGCATAGCGACAATGAGCAGCTCTTC.

This clonotype was counted once. V usage is TRBV5-1 and J usage is TRBJ2-2, with D maybe TRBD1 (6 bases). Trimming stripped 9 bases from V and 0 bases from J, with 18 bases between. Germline loops: CDR1 SGHRS, CDR2 YFSETQ. The CDR3 is 16 residues long. The CDR3 region is CATTPLGDTNTGELFF. Written as DNA, the CDR3 is TGCGCCACCACCCCCCTAGGGGACACGAACACCGGGGAGCTGTTTTTT. Using reference TRBV5-1 and TRBJ2-2 for the parts outside the CDR3, the full variable domain is KAGVTQTPRYLIKTRGQQVTLSCSPISGHRSVSWYQQTPGQGLQFLFEYFSETQRNKGNFPGRFSGRQFSNSRSEMNVSTLELGDSALYLCATTPLGDTNTGELFFGEGSRLTVL.

The chain's CDR3 is CASSSAGLQETQYF. The CDR3 DNA follows: TGTGCCAGCAGTTCGGCCGGCTTACAAGAGACCCAGTACTTC. The chain uses TRBV28 and TRBJ2-5; D remains ambiguous. The CDR3 is 14 residues long. V was clipped by 4 bases and J by 2 bases, with 11 bases between them. Germline assignment: CDR1 MDHEN and CDR2 SYDVKM. The full variable domain, in which reference TRBV28 and TRBJ2-5 provide the parts outside the CDR3, is DVKVTQSSRYLVKRTGEKVFLECVQDMDHENMFWYRQDPGLGLRLIYFSYDVKMKEKGDIPEGYSVSREKKERFSLILESASTNQTSMYLCASSSAGLQETQYFGPGTRLLVL.